This entry features one T cell receptor beta chain sequence. Germline CDR1 reads LGHDT; CDR2 reads YNNKEL (reference sequence). The trim removed 4 bases at V and 8 bases at J, leaving 6 bases unmatched. This CDR3 has 13 residues. The sample is drawn from a study of blood T cell repertoires in COVID-19. About the study: Whether acute or convalescent, the COVID-19 samples came from the United States, Italy and Spain. T cells, B-cell-depleted T cells, or PBMCs supplied cDNA or gDNA.

Those enrolled in Seattle joined during active infection and were followed longitudinally afterward. In the source study's methods: It was from reference gene primer amplification that nucleated cell counts were estimated. The repertoire was sequenced with immunoSEQ multiplex PCR; TCRdb's copy has only in-frame clones and lacks some. V, J and clone size are taken as reported in that table, and D and trimming were inferred from the DNA itself. The top ten hold 6% to 6.5% of the sample, which has 250,000 or so clones, approximately 88% seen once. Sequences were obtained from peripheral blood. This clonotype was sampled from a woman aged 25 to 39 with COVID-19, enrolled during active disease. The chain carries TRBV3-1 (or the pseudogene TRBV3-2) and TRBJ1-2; 8 nucleotides align to TRBD1. The CDR3 bases are TGTGCCAGCAGCCCGGACAGGGCTTCGGGCTACACCTTC. It encodes CASSPDRASGYTF.